This TCR beta chain comes out of a study of blood T cell repertoires in COVID-19. Repertoires were generated with immunoSEQ multiplex PCR, while TCRdb's copy carries only in-frame clones and drops some. The repertoire holds 55,000 to 75,000 clones, with 90% to 95% as singletons. What was sequenced was peripheral blood. The clonotype originates from a human donor in a cohort sampled during active COVID-19.

CDR3 sequence reads: CASSLWTGRDQPQHF. CDR3 sequence (DNA): TGTGCCAGCAGCCTATGGACAGGGCGTGATCAGCCCCAGCATTTT. This chain links TRBV7-2 with TRBJ1-5; 8 bases fit TRBD1. The CDR3 extends over 15 amino acids. The V gene's germline CDR1 is SGHTA and CDR2 FQGNSA. The ends lost 5 bases at V and 5 bases at J; junction bases unmatched: 8.